Below, one T cell receptor beta chain is given with its context. Its antigen has not been determined. Within one base of it there is no much larger clone, and no base qualities were kept. Library preparation was by the immunoSEQ multiplex PCR assay. TCR beta CDR3 sequencing was performed on DNA from the cultured, isolated CD4+ T cells. As for the authors' bioinformatics: The analysis removed non-productive TCR sequences, trimmed reads to the CDR3 region, and retained only CDR3s that were 7 or more amino acids long. Antigen-specific clonotypes were identified using the MANAFEST web app by comparison of expansion in peptide wells against reference cultures. For clones to be considered positive, expansion at FDR<0.05 versus reference and all other wells, an odds ratio above 5, and a frequency above 0.1% in two replicate wells were required. Cross-reactive clonotypes were defined as significantly expanded in SARS-CoV-2 spike wells and in at least one common cold coronavirus spike condition. Using the stringdist R package, CDR3 similarity was measured by Levenshtein distance, and unrooted trees were constructed with ape in R 3.6.1. In TCRdb, the immuneACCESS table is reduced to in-frame sequences with V and J assigned. These tables do not hold every clone; where another copy was compared, an unresolved V gene accounts for under half, and the others remain unexplained. For V, J and clone size, that table is used; D and trimming come from the DNA. The sample records 50,000 to 70,000 clones, approximately 78% of which are singletons. The top ten hold 20% to 25% of the sample.

This sample is drawn from a study of vaccination effects on CD4 cells after COVID-19 (dated by TCRdb to between 2021 and 2022). Regarding the study in general: In the ViraFEST assay, PBMC were stimulated with viral peptide pools, and antigen-specific CD4+ T cell clonotypes were then identified by expansion using TCR sequencing. Each participant got two doses of an mRNA SARS-CoV-2 vaccine, either BNT162b2 or mRNA-1273. A total of 9 to 11 COVID-19 convalescent patients and a handful of SARS-CoV-2-naive healthy vaccine recipients were included in the full study. In both COVID-19 convalescent patients and infection-naive vaccine recipients, the study compared SARS-CoV-2 spike-specific CD4+ TCR repertoires from before mRNA vaccination with those from after it. Some 2 million PBMC per well were cultured in IMDM with roughly 5% human AB serum, 10 IU/ml IL-2 and gentamicin, plus 10 ug/ml peptides. The Oncomine TCR Beta short-read assay on an Illumina iSeq 100 was used to sequence cultures from other donors in the study. Pre-vaccine samples from a couple of convalescent patients were drawn 16 days and one week before the first dose, 142 and 148 days after COVID-19 diagnosis.

Broad study findings and their caveats: The study was limited by a small number of convalescent patients, and early post-infection timepoints were lacking. For convalescent patients, new clones induced by the vaccine made up most of the post-vaccine spike-reactive repertoire, and these new clones were largely distinct from the clones induced by infection. Both infection-induced and vaccine-induced clones contracted markedly at late post-vaccination timepoints, which is consistent with waning T cell responses.

The germline V gene gives CDR1 as MNHEY and CDR2 as SVGAGI. Including cysteine and phenylalanine, the CDR3 has 13 amino acids. Left in the record is the CDR3 DNA by itself, 39 bases read in frame from the first base. The V and J ends are trimmed by 8 bases and 9 bases, leaving 17 bases between them. After about 9 days of culture, CD4+ T cells were isolated with the EasySep CD4+ T cell isolation kit. Convalescent patients had PCR-confirmed SARS-CoV-2 infection between March and December 2020, before Alpha, Beta and Delta variants emerged in the United States. Half of the culture medium was replaced with fresh IL-2-containing medium on days 3 and 7. Unless otherwise noted, each peptide stimulation condition was cultured in triplicate wells. PBMC were separated from whole blood using Ficoll-Paque Plus gradient centrifugation and were then either cryopreserved at -140C or used fresh. The QIAamp micro DNA kit was used to extract genomic DNA from the cultured CD4+ T cells.

Specimen: CD4+ T cells from PBMCs cultured without peptide, collected before COVID-19 vaccination. The V and J segments used are TRBV6-5 and TRBJ1-5; the D gene remains uncertain. The sequence derives from a human donor who had a prior SARS-CoV-2 infection. The DNA is TGTGCCAGCCGCCGTGACATAGCCCGGCCCCAGCATTTT. Translation gives CASRRDIARPQHF.